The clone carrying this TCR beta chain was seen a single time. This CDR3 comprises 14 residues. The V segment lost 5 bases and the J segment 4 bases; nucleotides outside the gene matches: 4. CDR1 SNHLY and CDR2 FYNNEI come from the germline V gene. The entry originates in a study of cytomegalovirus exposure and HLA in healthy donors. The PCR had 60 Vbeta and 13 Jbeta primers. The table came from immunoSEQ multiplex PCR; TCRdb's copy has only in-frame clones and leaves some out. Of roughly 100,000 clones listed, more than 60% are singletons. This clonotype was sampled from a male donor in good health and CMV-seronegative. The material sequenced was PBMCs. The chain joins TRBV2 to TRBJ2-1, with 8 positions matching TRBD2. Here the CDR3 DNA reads TGTGCCAGCAGTTTTACTAGCGGTTACAATGAGCAGTTCTTC. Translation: CASSFTSGYNEQFF. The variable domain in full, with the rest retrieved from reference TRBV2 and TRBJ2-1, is EPEVTQTPSHQVTQMGQEVILRCVPISNHLYFYWYRQILGQKVEFLVSFYNNEISEKSEIFDDQFSVERPDGSNFTLKIRSTKLEDSAMYFCASSFTSGYNEQFFGPGTRLTVL.